The 16 T cell receptor beta chains given below trace back to one sample, sequenced in a study of post-analysis software for immune sequencing data. Study-level findings and limits: Compared with controls, patients had more of roughly five TRBV segments, including TRBV5-6, TRBV5-1 and TRBV20-1.

Every TCR beta cDNA library bore unique molecular identifiers. TCRdb reanalysed the PCR reads using MiXCR and keeps one entry per CDR3 protein. The table records about 680,000 distinct CDR3 sequences, approximately 60% of them present only once. These receptors have no known antigen. Sample: blood. The receptor set was obtained from a girl aged 2-10 years with multiple sclerosis.

A word on this clonotype: One end of the junction is discordant with germline, which a read error may explain. The chain couples TRBV7-7 to TRBJ1-1; no definite D call. The CDR3 consists of 14 residues. Per germline, CDR1 SSHAT and CDR2 FNYEAQ (reference sequence). CDR3 coding DNA: TGTGCTAGCAGCTTAAGTCCGGGGAGCACTGAAGCTTTCTTT. This sequence encodes CASSLSPGSTEAFF.

This clonotype was seen only a few times. The chain carries TRBV6-6 and TRBJ1-1; no clear D. The CDR3 consists of 15 residues. The germline CDR1 and CDR2 sequences are MNHNY and SVGAGI (reference sequence). V was shortened by 4 bases and J by 2 bases, with 14 bases between the two germline ends. In nucleotides, the CDR3 is TGTGCCAGCAGTTCCCGTCAGACATCCAACACTGAAGCTTTCTTT. Residues: CASSSRQTSNTEAFF.

This clonotype was seen only a few times. This sequence joins TRBV12-3 or TRBV12-4 and TRBJ2-5, with 9 positions matching TRBD1. This CDR3 has 14 amino acids. V gave up 3 bases and J gave up 4 bases; unmatched junction bases: 3. CDR3 region: CASSFDRGRETQYF. Here the CDR3 DNA reads TGTGCCAGCAGTTTTGACAGGGGGAGAGAGACCCAGTACTTC.

V and J are TRBV5-5 and TRBJ2-5, with 11 bases lining up with TRBD2. The CDR3 contains 18 residues. Per the germline V gene, CDR1 is SGHKS and CDR2 is YYEKEE (reference sequence). V trimming: 3 bases; J trimming: 11 bases; junction bases outside the gene matches: 21. CDR3 residues: CASSSHPSGGSYPMKQYF. CDR3 nucleotide sequence: TGTGCCAGCAGCTCCCACCCTAGCGGGGGGTCCTATCCAATGAAGCAGTACTTC. Full variable domain (remainder filled in from reference TRBV5-5 and TRBJ2-5): DAGVTQSPTHLIKTRGQQVTLRCSPISGHKSVSWYQQVLGQGPQFIFQYYEKEERGRGNFPDRFSARQFPNYSSELNVNALLLGDSALYLCASSSHPSGGSYPMKQYFGPGTRLLVL.

The chain carries TRBV5-1 and TRBJ2-1; 12 bases line up with TRBD2. The germline CDR1 and CDR2 sequences are SGHRS and YFSETQ. This CDR3 is 16 amino acids long. Losses at the gene ends were 5 bases for V and 6 bases for J; bases not matched to a gene: 9. The chain's CDR3 is CASSSLTTSGSNEQFF. In DNA form, the CDR3 reads TGCGCCAGCAGTTCCCTCACGACTAGCGGGAGCAATGAGCAGTTCTTC.

The rearrangement uses TRBV16 and TRBJ1-1, with D perhaps TRBD1 (5 bases). V was clipped by 1 base and J by 0 bases, with 9 bases between them. The CDR3 is 15 amino acids. Germline CDR1 is KGHSY and CDR2 is FQNENV. Here the CDR3 reads CASSQFGTVNTEAFF. CDR3 coding DNA: TGTGCCAGCAGCCAATTCGGGACGGTGAACACTGAAGCTTTCTTT. The full variable domain, completed using reference TRBV16 and TRBJ1-1, is GEEVAQTPKHLVRGEGQKAKLYCAPIKGHSYVFWYQQVLKNEFKFLISFQNENVFDETGMPKERFSAKCLPNSPCSLEIQATKLEDSAVYFCASSQFGTVNTEAFFGQGTRLTVV.

The chain joins TRBV3-1 to TRBJ2-7, with 8 nucleotides matching TRBD1. The CDR3 is 16 residues long. V gave up 0 bases and J gave up 7 bases; unmatched junction bases: 11. CDR1 is LGHDT and CDR2 is YNNKEL in the germline V gene (reference sequence). The CDR3 is CASSQEGQGAAGEQYF. CDR3 coding DNA: TGTGCCAGCAGCCAAGAAGGTCAGGGGGCAGCTGGGGAGCAGTACTTC.

The gene calls are TRBV20-1 and TRBJ1-5, with D unclear. Germline V gene lookup returns CDR1 DFQATT and CDR2 SNEGSKA (reference sequence). The CDR3 runs 14 residues. With 5 bases removed from V and 0 bases from J, the gap between germline ends came to 11 bases. This CDR3 reads CSAYGGVSNQPQHF. DNA for the CDR3: TGCAGTGCTTACGGCGGAGTTAGCAATCAGCCCCAGCATTTT.

There are a few counts of this clonotype. The genes are TRBV20-1 and TRBJ2-3; tentatively, D is TRBD2 (6 bases). Germline V CDR1 and CDR2: DFQATT, SNEGSKA (reference sequence). The V gene lost 6 bases and the J gene lost 0 bases, with 19 bases spanning the gap. This CDR3 is built from 16 residues. The CDR3 sequence: CSAPGGEFHSTDTQYF. The CDR3 bases are TGCAGTGCCCCGGGCGGGGAGTTTCATAGCACAGATACGCAGTATTTT.

This clonotype was seen more than once but under ten times. V gene TRBV6-5 combines with J gene TRBJ1-1; no firm D call. Trimming left V 4 bases short and J 4 bases short, with 10 bases between. Germline CDR1 reads MNHEY; CDR2 reads SVGAGI. The CDR3 length is 13 residues. CDR3 residues: CASSLLLGTEAFF. CDR3 in DNA: TGTGCCAGCAGTTTACTACTTGGCACTGAAGCTTTCTTT.

This chain uses TRBV3-1 with TRBJ1-2; tentatively, D is TRBD1 (5 bases). Germline V lookup: CDR1 LGHDT, CDR2 YNNKEL (reference sequence). The CDR3 contains 15 residues. V shed 11 bases and J shed 2 bases, with 21 bases lying between them. CDR3 DNA: TGTGCCTCGGGGGTTCTCGGAGGGCTCAACTATGGCTACACCTTC. Protein: CASGVLGGLNYGYTF.

In nucleotides, the CDR3 is TGCAGCGTTGAAGAGGAAGGGACAGGGCAATTAGAGACTGAAGCTTTCTTT. This translates into CSVEEEGTGQLETEAFF. V and J are TRBV29-1 and TRBJ1-1, with 9 bases that match TRBD1. The V gene's germline CDR1 is SQVTM and CDR2 ANQGSEA. The V and J ends lost 0 bases and 5 bases, in that order; junction bases with no gene match: 13. The length of the CDR3 is 17 residues.

This clonotype was recorded a few times. V is TRBV7-2 and J is TRBJ2-5, with D perhaps matching TRBD2 (6 bases). This CDR3 is 11 amino acids long. Between the trimmed V and J ends, which lost 5 bases and 9 bases, there was a span of 10 bases. Germline CDR1 is SGHTA and CDR2 is FQGNSA. CDR3 in DNA: TGTGCCAGCAGCCCGTCGGGGGCCCAGTACTTC. The encoded protein is CASSPSGAQYF.

This clonotype was seen a handful of times. The rearrangement uses TRBV20-1 and TRBJ2-3, with 7 bases identical to TRBD2. Germline V lookup: CDR1 DFQATT, CDR2 SNEGSKA (reference sequence). The V gene end was trimmed by 6 bases and the J gene end by 1 base; junction bases not matched to a gene: 10. The CDR3 contains 15 residues. The chain's CDR3 is CSATEREIGTDTQYF. The CDR3 DNA sequence: TGCAGTGCGACCGAGCGGGAAATCGGCACAGATACGCAGTATTTT.

The chain links TRBV10-2 to TRBJ1-2, with 9 bases identical to TRBD1. The CDR3 consists of 14 residues. Unmatched junction bases numbered 8, after V lost 8 bases and J lost 4 bases. Germline V gene lookup returns CDR1 WSHSY and CDR2 SAAADI. CDR3 amino acids: CASSRDRDAYGYTF. The DNA for the CDR3 is TGCGCCAGCTCCCGGGACAGGGACGCCTATGGCTACACCTTC.

This sequence joins TRBV4-1 and TRBJ2-3, with TRBD2 as a possible D gene (5 bases). The CDR3 is made up of 16 amino acids. CDR1 and CDR2 from the germline V gene are MGHRA and YSYEKL. Trimming left V 1 base short and J 2 bases short, with 13 bases between. The CDR3 DNA reads as TGCGCCAGCAGCCAAGTTAACGGGGTCTTCACAGATACGCAGTATTTT. Amino acid sequence: CASSQVNGVFTDTQYF.